This TCR beta chain originates from a study of somatic mutations in cytotoxic T cells in rheumatoid arthritis (dated by TCRdb to between 2016 and 2019). About the full investigation: Peripheral blood (approximately 32 ml EDTA) was collected from patients immediately after diagnosis and before any treatment began. A total of around 62 rheumatoid arthritis patients and 15 to 25 healthy controls underwent TCRB deep sequencing. Some V beta antibody-stained T-cell populations were flow-sorted on a FACSAria II or Sony SH800 at nearly 100% purity, and sorted V beta1+ cells also underwent TCRB sequencing. Patients and controls did not essentially differ in median age, which was nearly identical between the groups. Whether expanded CD8+ T-cell clones in untreated, newly diagnosed rheumatoid arthritis carry somatic mutations was the study question, and clonality was characterized with TCRB deep sequencing. Study-level results and caveats: It was unknown which antigens the expanded CD8+ clones targeted, and their absence from virus-specific databases did not exclude viral specificity. In about an eighth of the roughly 65 patients, more than 20% of CD8+ cells belonged to the largest CD8+ clone, while several identical CD8+ TCRB sequences were shared between blood and synovial fluid. In patients, CD8+ clonality rose with age (Spearman r=0.49), which was not the case in healthy controls. The slight TRBV07 underrepresentation in patients was not adjusted for multiple comparisons. Rheumatoid arthritis patients and age-matched healthy controls did not significantly differ in CD8+ T-cell clonality.

Genomic DNA underwent TCRB CDR3 sequencing using the immunoSEQ assay. The authors processed their data as follows. Published virus-specific TCRB sequences were compared with patient CD8+ clones larger than 1%, and only a few matches were found. Only productive TCRB rearrangements were included in the analyses. Clonality was expressed as a Shannon entropy-based productive clonality index, with each clone defined by a unique TCRB CDR3 sequence. Repertoire overlap for a pair of samples was computed from each clone's template counts relative to total templates per sample. V-gene usage measured by flow cytometry correlated with TCRB sequencing V-gene usage, with a Spearman r of less than 0.65. Imported from immuneACCESS, the table was reduced by TCRdb to in-frame sequences with V and J called. These copies leave out some clones; in studies compared against another copy, an unresolved V gene accounts for under half, and the cause of the remainder is not known. V and J calls and clone size are given by that table; D and trimming were obtained from the DNA. This sample gives under 20,000 clones in total; over 65% of them show up just once. Under 5.5% of the sample comes from the top ten.

CDR1 and CDR2 were assigned from the germline V gene as MGHRA and YSYEKL. V lost 0 bases and J lost 6 bases; the stretch between them is 12 bases long. The CDR3 sequence holds 15 residues, the cysteine and phenylalanine included. Left in the record is the CDR3 DNA by itself, 45 bases read in frame from the first base. On this clone: No antigen is known for it. It has no much larger one-base neighbor in the sample; base qualities were not kept.

On an AutoMACS, CD4+ and CD8+ cells were isolated via positive magnetic bead selection, and their purity was verified by flow cytometry. Clonal expansions were first screened by flow cytometry with a TCR V beta antibody panel, then characterized by TCRB deep sequencing of sorted CD8+ fractions. Peripheral blood mononuclear cells were isolated by Ficoll-Paque PLUS density gradient separation. Nucleospin Tissue or Tissue XS kits were used to extract DNA from CD4-enriched, CD8-enriched or PBMC samples, and a Qubit 2.0 fluorometer was used for quantification. The source is an adult with rheumatoid arthritis. The V gene is TRBV4-1 and the J gene is TRBJ1-5; TRBD1 might be the D gene, on 5 matching bases. The specimen was CD8+ T cells sorted from blood. CDR3 sequence: CASSQDAGVGQPQHF. The DNA sequence is given as TGCGCCAGCAGCCAAGATGCGGGGGTGGGTCAGCCCCAGCATTTT.